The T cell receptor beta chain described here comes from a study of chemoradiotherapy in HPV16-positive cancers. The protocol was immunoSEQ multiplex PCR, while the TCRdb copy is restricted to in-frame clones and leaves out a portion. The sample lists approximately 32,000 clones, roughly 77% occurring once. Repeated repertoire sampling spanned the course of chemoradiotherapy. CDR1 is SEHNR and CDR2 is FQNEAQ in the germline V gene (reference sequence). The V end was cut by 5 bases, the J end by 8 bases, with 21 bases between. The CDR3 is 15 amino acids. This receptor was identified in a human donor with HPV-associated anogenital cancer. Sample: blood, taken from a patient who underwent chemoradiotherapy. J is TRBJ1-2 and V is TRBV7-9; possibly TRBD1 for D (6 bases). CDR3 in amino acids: CASSQETGLRDGYTF. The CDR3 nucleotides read TGTGCCAGCAGCCAAGAAACAGGGTTACGCGACGGCTACACCTTC.